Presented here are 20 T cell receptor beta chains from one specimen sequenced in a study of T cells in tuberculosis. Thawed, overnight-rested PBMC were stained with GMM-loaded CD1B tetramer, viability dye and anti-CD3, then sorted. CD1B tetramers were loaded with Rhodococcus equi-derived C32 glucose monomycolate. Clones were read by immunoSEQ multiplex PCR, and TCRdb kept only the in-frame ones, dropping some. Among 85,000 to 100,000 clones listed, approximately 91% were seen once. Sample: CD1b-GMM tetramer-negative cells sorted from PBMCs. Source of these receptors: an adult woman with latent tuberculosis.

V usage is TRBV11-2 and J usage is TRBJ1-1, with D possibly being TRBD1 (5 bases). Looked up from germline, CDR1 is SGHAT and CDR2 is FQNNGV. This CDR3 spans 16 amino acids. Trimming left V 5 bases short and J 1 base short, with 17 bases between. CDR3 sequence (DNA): TGTGCCAGCAGCGGGAGGGCAGGGATAACGAACACTGAAGCTTTCTTT. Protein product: CASSGRAGITNTEAFF.

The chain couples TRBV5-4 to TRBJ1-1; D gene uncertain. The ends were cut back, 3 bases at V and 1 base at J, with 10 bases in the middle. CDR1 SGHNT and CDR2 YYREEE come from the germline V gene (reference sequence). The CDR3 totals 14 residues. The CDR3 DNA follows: TGTGCCAGCAGCTCCCGAAGCCAGAACACTGAAGCTTTCTTT. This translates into CASSSRSQNTEAFF. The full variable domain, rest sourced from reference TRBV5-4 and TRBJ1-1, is ETGVTQSPTHLIKTRGQQVTLRCSSQSGHNTVSWYQQALGQGPQFIFQYYREEENGRGNFPPRFSGLQFPNYSSELNVNALELDDSALYLCASSSRSQNTEAFFGQGTRLTVV.

CDR3 nucleotides: TGTGCCAGCAGTGAACAGTCCACCGGGGAGCTGTTTTTT. Encoded protein: CASSEQSTGELFF. This sequence joins TRBV25-1 and TRBJ2-2; D is undetermined. The CDR3 runs to 13 residues. Trimming took off 2 bases at V and 4 bases at J, with 5 bases between the two ends. Germline V gene lookup returns CDR1 MGHDK and CDR2 SYGVNS.

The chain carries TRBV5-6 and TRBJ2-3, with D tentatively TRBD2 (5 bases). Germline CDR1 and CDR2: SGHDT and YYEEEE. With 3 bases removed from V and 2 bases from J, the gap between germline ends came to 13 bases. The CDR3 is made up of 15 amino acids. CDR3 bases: TGTGCCAGCAGCTCGATTGAGGGAAACACAGATACGCAGTATTTT. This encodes CASSSIEGNTDTQYF.

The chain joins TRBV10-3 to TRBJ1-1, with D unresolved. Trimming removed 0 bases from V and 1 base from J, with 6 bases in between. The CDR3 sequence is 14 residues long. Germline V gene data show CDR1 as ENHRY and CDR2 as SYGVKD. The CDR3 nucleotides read TGTGCCATCAGTGAGTCAGGAGGGAACACTGAAGCTTTCTTT. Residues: CAISESGGNTEAFF.

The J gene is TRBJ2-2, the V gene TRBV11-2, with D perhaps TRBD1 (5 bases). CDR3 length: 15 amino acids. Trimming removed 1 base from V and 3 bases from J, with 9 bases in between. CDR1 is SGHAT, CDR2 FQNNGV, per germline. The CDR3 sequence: CASSLVQAHTGELFF. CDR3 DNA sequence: TGTGCCAGCAGCTTAGTACAGGCACACACCGGGGAGCTGTTTTTT.

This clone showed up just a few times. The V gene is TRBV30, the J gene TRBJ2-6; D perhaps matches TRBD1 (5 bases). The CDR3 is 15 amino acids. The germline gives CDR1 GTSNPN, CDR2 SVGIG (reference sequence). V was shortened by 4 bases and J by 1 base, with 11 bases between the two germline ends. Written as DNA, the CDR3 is TGTGCCTGGACAAAGGGGCGGTCTGGGGCCAACGTCCTGACTTTC. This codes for CAWTKGRSGANVLTF.

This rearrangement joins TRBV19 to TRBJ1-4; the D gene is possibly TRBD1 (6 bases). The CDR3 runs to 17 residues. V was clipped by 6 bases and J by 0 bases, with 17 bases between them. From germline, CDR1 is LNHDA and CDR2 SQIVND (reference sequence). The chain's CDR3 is CASSLGHTFATNEKLFF. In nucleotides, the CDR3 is TGTGCCAGTAGCTTGGGACATACTTTTGCAACTAATGAAAAACTGTTTTTT. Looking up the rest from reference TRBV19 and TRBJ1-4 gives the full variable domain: DGGITQSPKYLFRKEGQNVTLSCEQNLNHDAMYWYRQDPGQGLRLIYYSQIVNDFQKGDIAEGYSVSREKKESFPLTVTSAQKNPTAFYLCASSLGHTFATNEKLFFGSGTQLSVL.

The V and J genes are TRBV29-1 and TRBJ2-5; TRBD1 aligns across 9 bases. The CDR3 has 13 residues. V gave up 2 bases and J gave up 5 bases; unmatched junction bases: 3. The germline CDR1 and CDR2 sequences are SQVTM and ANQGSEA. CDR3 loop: CSVETGGSETQYF. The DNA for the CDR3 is TGCAGCGTTGAAACAGGGGGCAGTGAGACCCAGTACTTC. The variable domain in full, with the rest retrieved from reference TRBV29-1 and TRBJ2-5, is SAVISQKPSRDICQRGTSLTIQCQVDSQVTMMFWYRQQPGQSLTLIATANQGSEATYESGFVIDKFPISRPNLTFSTLTVSNMSPEDSSIYLCSVETGGSETQYFGPGTRLLVL.

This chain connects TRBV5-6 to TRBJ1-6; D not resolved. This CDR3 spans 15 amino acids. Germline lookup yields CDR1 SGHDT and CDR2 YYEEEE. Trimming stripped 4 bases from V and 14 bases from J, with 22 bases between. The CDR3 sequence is CASSGVGEQARSLHF. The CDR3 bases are TGTGCCAGCAGCGGAGTCGGGGAGCAGGCCAGATCCCTCCACTTT.

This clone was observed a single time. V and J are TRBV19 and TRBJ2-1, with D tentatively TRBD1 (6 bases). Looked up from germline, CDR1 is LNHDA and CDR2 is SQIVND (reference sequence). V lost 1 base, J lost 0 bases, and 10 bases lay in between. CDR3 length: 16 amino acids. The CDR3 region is CASSIVRGSSYNEQFF. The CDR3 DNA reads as TGTGCCAGTAGTATAGTTAGGGGGAGCTCCTACAATGAGCAGTTCTTC.

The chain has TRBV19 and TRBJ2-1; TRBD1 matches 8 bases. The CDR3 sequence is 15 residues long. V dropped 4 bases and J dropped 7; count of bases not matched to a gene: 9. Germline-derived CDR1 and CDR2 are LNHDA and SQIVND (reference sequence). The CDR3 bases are TGTGCCAGTAGTACACCCAGGGGGCTGGGAAATGAGCAGTTCTTC. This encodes CASSTPRGLGNEQFF.

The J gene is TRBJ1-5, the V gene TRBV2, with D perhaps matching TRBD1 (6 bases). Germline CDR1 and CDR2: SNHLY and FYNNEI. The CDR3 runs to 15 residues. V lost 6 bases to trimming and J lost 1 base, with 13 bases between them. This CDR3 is CASREQGGSNQPQHF. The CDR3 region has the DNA TGTGCCAGCAGGGAACAGGGAGGGAGCAATCAGCCCCAGCATTTT.

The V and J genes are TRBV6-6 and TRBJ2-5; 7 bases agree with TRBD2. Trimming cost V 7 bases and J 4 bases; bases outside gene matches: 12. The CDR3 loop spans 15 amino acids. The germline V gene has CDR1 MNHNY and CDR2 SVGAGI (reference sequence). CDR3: CASTGGRGAGETQYF. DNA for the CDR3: TGTGCCAGCACCGGAGGGAGGGGAGCGGGAGAGACCCAGTACTTC.

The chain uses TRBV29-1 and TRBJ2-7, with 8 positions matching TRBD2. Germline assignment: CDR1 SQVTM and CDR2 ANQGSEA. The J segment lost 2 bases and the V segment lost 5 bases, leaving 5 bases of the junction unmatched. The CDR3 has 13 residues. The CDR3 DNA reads TGCAGCGTTCAGGGACTAGTGACCTACGAGCAGTACTTC. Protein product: CSVQGLVTYEQYF.

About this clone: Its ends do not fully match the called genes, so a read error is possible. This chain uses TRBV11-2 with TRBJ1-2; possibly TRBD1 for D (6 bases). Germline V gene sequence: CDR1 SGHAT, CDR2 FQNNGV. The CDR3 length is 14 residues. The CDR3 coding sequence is TGTGCCAGCAGCTTACCCGAGCTGGGGGCTCGGACAGTTTTC. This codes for CASSLPELGARTVF.

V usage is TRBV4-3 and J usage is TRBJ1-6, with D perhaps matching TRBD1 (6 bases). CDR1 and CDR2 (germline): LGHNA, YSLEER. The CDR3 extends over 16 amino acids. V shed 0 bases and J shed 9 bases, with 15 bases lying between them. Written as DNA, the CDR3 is TGCGCCAGCAGCCAAGATCAGGCAGGGGTCGGTTCACCCCTCCACTTT. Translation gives CASSQDQAGVGSPLHF.

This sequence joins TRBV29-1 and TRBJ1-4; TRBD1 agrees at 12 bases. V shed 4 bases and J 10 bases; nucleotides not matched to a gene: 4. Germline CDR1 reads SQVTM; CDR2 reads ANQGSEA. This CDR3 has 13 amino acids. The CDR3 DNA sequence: TGCAGCGTTGGGGGGACAGGGGGCGGAAAACTGTTTTTT. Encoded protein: CSVGGTGGGKLFF. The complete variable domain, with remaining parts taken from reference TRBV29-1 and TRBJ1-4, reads SAVISQKPSRDICQRGTSLTIQCQVDSQVTMMFWYRQQPGQSLTLIATANQGSEATYESGFVIDKFPISRPNLTFSTLTVSNMSPEDSSIYLCSVGGTGGGKLFFGSGTQLSVL.

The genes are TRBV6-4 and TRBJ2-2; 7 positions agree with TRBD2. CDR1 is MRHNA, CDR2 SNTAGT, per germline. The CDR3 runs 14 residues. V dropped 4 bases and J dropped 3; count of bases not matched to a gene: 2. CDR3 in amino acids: CASSGLADTGELFF. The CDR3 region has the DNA TGTGCCAGCAGTGGACTAGCAGACACCGGGGAGCTGTTTTTT.

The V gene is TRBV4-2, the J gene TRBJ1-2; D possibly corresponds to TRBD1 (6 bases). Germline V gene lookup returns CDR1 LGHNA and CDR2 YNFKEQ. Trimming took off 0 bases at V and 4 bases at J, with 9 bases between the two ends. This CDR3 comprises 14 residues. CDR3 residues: CASSQDRTAYGYTF. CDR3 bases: TGTGCCAGCAGCCAAGACCGGACAGCCTATGGCTACACCTTC.